The 23 T cell receptor beta chains below come from one sample, sequenced in a study of blood T cell repertoires in COVID-19. TCRdb's copy holds only in-frame clones and misses some; the assay was immunoSEQ multiplex PCR. Among about 140,000 clones listed, roughly nine tenths were seen once. The sample was peripheral blood. All receptors derive from a human donor in a cohort sampled during active COVID-19.

CDR3 amino acids: CAWTSVSGNTIYF. For the CDR3, the DNA is TGTGCCTGGACGTCAGTCTCTGGAAACACCATATATTTT. The chain is built from TRBV30 and TRBJ1-3, with D unclear. This CDR3 comprises 13 residues. The V and J ends lost 4 bases and 0 bases respectively, with 7 bases between them. Germline V gives CDR1 GTSNPN, CDR2 SVGIG (reference sequence).

The chain links TRBV7-2 to TRBJ2-7; D not resolved. V was trimmed by 4 bases and J by 0 bases, leaving 10 bases between them. Germline assignment: CDR1 SGHTA and CDR2 FQGNSA. The CDR3 is made up of 14 amino acids. The CDR3 loop reads CASSSNRVSYEQYF. CDR3 bases: TGTGCCAGCAGCTCCAACCGGGTCTCCTACGAGCAGTACTTC.

The V and J genes are TRBV7-8 and TRBJ1-4; 11 positions match TRBD1. The CDR3 contains 16 residues. The J segment lost 8 bases and the V segment lost 4 bases, leaving 9 bases of the junction unmatched. Germline V gene sequence: CDR1 SGHVS, CDR2 FQNEAQ. In DNA form, the CDR3 reads TGTGCCAGCAGCTCCCGGACAGGGGGCAGTCTCGAAAAACTGTTTTTT. Amino acids: CASSSRTGGSLEKLFF. The complete variable domain, with remaining parts taken from reference TRBV7-8 and TRBJ1-4, reads GAGVSQSPRYKVAKRGQDVALRCDPISGHVSLFWYQQALGQGPEFLTYFQNEAQLDKSGLPSDRFFAERPEGSVSTLKIQRTQQEDSAVYLCASSSRTGGSLEKLFFGSGTQLSVL.

This clone was seen only once. V and J are TRBV6-5 and TRBJ2-1, with 7 nucleotides matching TRBD2. Unmatched junction bases numbered 15, after V lost 6 bases and J lost 10 bases. The V gene's germline CDR1 is MNHEY and CDR2 SVGAGI. The CDR3 covers 15 residues. CDR3 region: CASSPRQRLGGEQFF. Here the CDR3 DNA reads TGTGCCAGCAGCCCGCGACAGCGGTTGGGAGGGGAGCAGTTCTTC.

The chain combines TRBV4-3 with TRBJ2-7; perhaps TRBD1 as D (6 bases). The V and J ends lost 0 bases and 0 bases respectively, with 12 bases between them. CDR3 length: 16 amino acids. Germline V gene lookup returns CDR1 LGHNA and CDR2 YSLEER. As DNA, the CDR3 is TGCGCCAGCAGCCAAGATCGTACAGGGACCTCCTACGAGCAGTACTTC. The encoded protein is CASSQDRTGTSYEQYF.

This chain joins TRBV27 and TRBJ2-1; possible D gene TRBD2, 6 bases. The V end lost 3 bases, the J end lost 3 bases, and 12 bases lay between the germline ends. Germline V lookup: CDR1 MNHEY, CDR2 SMNVEV (reference sequence). This CDR3 has 15 amino acids. CDR3 nucleotide sequence: TGTGCCAGCAGTTTCCAACCGACTAGCTACAATGAGCAGTTCTTC. The encoded protein is CASSFQPTSYNEQFF.

CDR3 in DNA: TGTGCCAGCAGCTTAGGAGGGACTAGCGGGACCTACGAGCAGTACTTC. Protein: CASSLGGTSGTYEQYF. The genes are TRBV7-6 and TRBJ2-7; 13 bases are a match to TRBD2. J gave up 2 bases and V 1 base, and 2 bases lay outside the gene matches. This CDR3 is built from 16 residues. Germline V gene sequence: CDR1 SGHVS, CDR2 FNYEAQ.

The chain is built from TRBV7-6 and TRBJ1-4, with a weak D call TRBD1 (6 bases). Germline CDR1 is SGHVS and CDR2 is FNYEAQ. V lost 5 bases to trimming and J lost 3 bases, with 10 bases between them. The CDR3 has 14 residues. The CDR3 DNA follows: TGTGCCAGCAGCCCTCAGGGGTCTAATGAAAAACTGTTTTTT. This codes for CASSPQGSNEKLFF.

The chain uses TRBV2 and TRBJ1-2; 9 bases agree with TRBD1. Germline CDR1 reads SNHLY; CDR2 reads FYNNEI. This CDR3 is 15 amino acids long. Germline trimming cut 6 bases from V and 4 bases from J; bases unmatched to any gene: 9. The CDR3 sequence: CASSLRTGESYGYTF. The CDR3, as DNA: TGTGCCAGCAGCTTAAGGACAGGGGAGAGCTATGGCTACACCTTC.

J is TRBJ2-2 and V is TRBV7-2, with D possibly being TRBD2 (6 bases). Germline CDR1 reads SGHTA; CDR2 reads FQGNSA. The CDR3 covers 13 residues. Trimming shortened V by 5 bases and J by 6 bases, and 10 bases separated the two germline ends. CDR3 amino acids: CASSGGQSGELFF. CDR3 bases: TGTGCCAGCAGCGGAGGGCAATCCGGGGAGCTGTTTTTT. Based on the CDR3 plus reference TRBV7-2 and TRBJ2-2, the full variable domain is GAGVSQSPSNKVTEKGKDVELRCDPISGHTALYWYRQSLGQGLEFLIYFQGNSAPDKSGLPSDRFSAERTGGSVSTLTIQRTQQEDSAVYLCASSGGQSGELFFGEGSRLTVL.

This CDR3 reads CASSPPSSGVEQFF. CDR3 DNA: TGTGCCAGCTCACCCCCGTCTAGCGGGGTTGAGCAGTTCTTC. The chain combines TRBV18 with TRBJ2-1, with 9 bases that match TRBD2. CDR1 and CDR2 (germline): KGHSH, LQKENI. This CDR3 has 14 amino acids. V shed 3 bases and J 9 bases; nucleotides not matched to a gene: 6. Filled out from reference TRBV18 and TRBJ2-1, the complete variable domain reads NAGVMQNPRHLVRRRGQEARLRCSPMKGHSHVYWYRQLPEEGLKFMVYLQKENIIDESGMPKERFSAEFPKEGPSILRIQQVVRGDSAAYFCASSPPSSGVEQFFGPGTRLTVL.

Points on this clone: Distinct nucleotide sequences in the sample also encode this CDR3. The chain couples TRBV6-5 to TRBJ2-7; TRBD2 agrees at 7 bases. The germline gives CDR1 MNHEY, CDR2 SVGAGI. There are 13 residues in the CDR3. J was trimmed by 0 bases and V by 6 bases; bases with no gene match: 2. The CDR3 coding sequence is TGTGCCAGCAGCCGGACTAGCTCCTACGAGCAGTACTTC. It specifies CASSRTSSYEQYF.

A single count supports this clone. The chain joins TRBV7-2 to TRBJ1-3; tentative D call: TRBD1 (5 bases). The CDR3 loop spans 14 amino acids. Trimming stripped 5 bases from V and 6 bases from J, with 14 bases between. The V gene's germline CDR1 is SGHTA and CDR2 FQGNSA. In DNA form, the CDR3 reads TGTGCCAGCAGCCAAGAAGTAGGGGAAAACACCATATATTTT. Translation gives CASSQEVGENTIYF.

The chain links TRBV24-1 to TRBJ2-7; tentative D call: TRBD2 (5 bases). CDR1 is KGHDR, CDR2 SFDVKD, per germline. V was shortened by 1 base and J by 3 bases, with 24 bases between the two germline ends. This CDR3 comprises 19 residues. The CDR3, as DNA: TGTGCCACCAGTGATTTTGTTGTTACTCGGCCGCCCGGAGGCTACGAGCAGTACTTC. As protein: CATSDFVVTRPPGGYEQYF.

The rearrangement joins TRBV28 to TRBJ1-5; 11 positions agree with TRBD1. The V segment lost 5 bases and the J segment 5 bases; nucleotides outside the gene matches: 5. Germline V gene lookup returns CDR1 MDHEN and CDR2 SYDVKM. This CDR3 is built from 15 residues. The CDR3 DNA sequence: TGTGCCAGCAGTAGGGACAGGGGGGGCTATCAGCCCCAGCATTTT. Translated: CASSRDRGGYQPQHF.

The chain uses TRBV24-1 and TRBJ2-1; 7 nucleotides agree with TRBD2. CDR1 is KGHDR, CDR2 SFDVKD, per germline. With V trimmed by 9 bases and J by 4 bases, 5 bases remained unmatched. The CDR3 runs to 13 residues. CDR3 coding DNA: TGTGCCACCGGGACTACCCTTTACAATGAGCAGTTCTTC. It encodes CATGTTLYNEQFF.

This rearrangement joins TRBV3-1 (or the pseudogene TRBV3-2) to TRBJ1-3; 9 bases map to TRBD1. The CDR3 sequence is 14 residues long. V lost 5 bases and J lost 8; bases outside the gene matches: 7. Germline CDR1 and CDR2: LGHDT and YNNKEL (reference sequence). CDR3 loop: CASSKGQGADTIYF. The CDR3 coding sequence is TGTGCCAGCAGCAAGGGACAGGGTGCGGACACCATATATTTT.

The gene calls are TRBV7-6 and TRBJ1-4; TRBD1 might be the D (6 bases). The length of the CDR3 is 12 residues. Germline CDR1 reads SGHVS; CDR2 reads FNYEAQ. CDR3 sequence reads: CALRTVNEKLFF. In DNA form, the CDR3 reads TGTGCACTAAGGACAGTAAATGAAAAACTGTTTTTT.

The chain is built from TRBV28 and TRBJ1-3, with 8 bases aligning to TRBD1. V was clipped by 4 bases and J by 0 bases; unmatched bases: 5. CDR1 and CDR2 (germline): MDHEN, SYDVKM. The CDR3 spans 16 residues. The CDR3 region has the DNA TGTGCCAGCAGTTGGGGGACAGGCCTCTCTGGAAACACCATATATTTT. Amino acids: CASSWGTGLSGNTIYF.

The sample holds a few counts of this clone. The rearrangement joins TRBV5-1 to TRBJ2-7; 7 bases map to TRBD2. This CDR3 has 15 residues. V lost 4 bases to trimming and J lost 3 bases; unmatched junction nucleotides: 10. The V gene's germline CDR1 is SGHRS and CDR2 YFSETQ. The CDR3 region has the DNA TGCGCCAGCAGCACCAAAAGCGGGACGGACTACGAGCAGTACTTC. The encoded protein is CASSTKSGTDYEQYF.

J is TRBJ2-5 and V is TRBV6-2 or TRBV6-3, with TRBD2 matching 11 bases. CDR3 length equals 16 residues. V lost 0 bases to trimming and J lost 1 base; unmatched junction nucleotides: 1. The germline gives CDR1 MNHEY, CDR2 SVGEGT. The CDR3 reads CASSYSGLAVQETQYF. CDR3 DNA sequence: TGTGCCAGCAGTTACTCGGGACTAGCGGTCCAAGAGACCCAGTACTTC.

This clone is a singleton in its sample. The rearrangement joins TRBV3-1 (or the pseudogene TRBV3-2) to TRBJ1-2, with D perhaps TRBD1 (5 bases). In germline, CDR1 is LGHDT, CDR2 YNNKEL (reference sequence). V gave up 2 bases and J gave up 4 bases, with 11 bases separating them. The CDR3 extends over 14 amino acids. In DNA form, the CDR3 reads TGTGCCAGCAGCCAAAACCCAACAGGCTATGGCTACACCTTC. This gives the protein CASSQNPTGYGYTF.

The chain combines TRBV30 with TRBJ2-5; no firm D call. Germline V gene sequence: CDR1 GTSNPN, CDR2 SVGIG (reference sequence). The CDR3 contains 12 residues. Between the trimmed V and J ends, which lost 4 bases and 4 bases, there was a span of 10 bases. The CDR3, as DNA: TGTGCCTGGAAACCCACGGGAGAGACCCAGTACTTC. This translates into CAWKPTGETQYF. The full variable domain, its missing parts supplied by reference TRBV30 and TRBJ2-5, is SQTIHQWPATLVQPVGSPLSLECTVEGTSNPNLYWYRQAAGRGLQLLFYSVGIGQISSEVPQNLSASRPQDRQFILSSKKLLLSDSGFYLCAWKPTGETQYFGPGTRLLVL.